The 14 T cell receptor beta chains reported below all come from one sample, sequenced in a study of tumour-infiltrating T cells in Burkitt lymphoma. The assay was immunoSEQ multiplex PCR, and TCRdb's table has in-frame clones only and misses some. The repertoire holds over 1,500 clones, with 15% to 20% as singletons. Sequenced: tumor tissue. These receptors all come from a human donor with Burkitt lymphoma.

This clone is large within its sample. Here the CDR3 DNA reads TGCGCCAGCAGCTTGTATGCGGACCAAGAGACCCAGTACTTC. Protein: CASSLYADQETQYF. The rearrangement uses TRBV5-1 and TRBJ2-5; D is undetermined. Looked up from germline, CDR1 is SGHRS and CDR2 is YFSETQ. The V and J ends lost 1 base and 0 bases respectively, with 7 bases between them. This CDR3 has 14 residues.

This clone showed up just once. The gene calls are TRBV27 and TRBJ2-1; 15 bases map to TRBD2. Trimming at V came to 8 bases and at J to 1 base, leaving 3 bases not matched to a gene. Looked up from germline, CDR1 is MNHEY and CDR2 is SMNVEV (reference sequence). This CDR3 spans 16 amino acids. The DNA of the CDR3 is TGTGCCAGCGGACTAGCGGGGGGGCTTTCCTACAATGAGCAGTTCTTC. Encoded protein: CASGLAGGLSYNEQFF.

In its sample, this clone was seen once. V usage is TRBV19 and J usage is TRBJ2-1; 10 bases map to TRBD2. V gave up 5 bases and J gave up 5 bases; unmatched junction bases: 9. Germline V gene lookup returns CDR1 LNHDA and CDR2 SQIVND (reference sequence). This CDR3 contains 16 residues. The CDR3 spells CASSHKAGGSNNEQFF. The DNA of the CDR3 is TGTGCCAGTAGTCATAAAGCGGGGGGGAGTAACAATGAGCAGTTCTTC.

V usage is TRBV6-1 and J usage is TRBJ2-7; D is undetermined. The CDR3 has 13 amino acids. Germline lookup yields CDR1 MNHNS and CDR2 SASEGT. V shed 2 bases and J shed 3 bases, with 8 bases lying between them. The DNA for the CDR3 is TGTGCCAGCAGTGAATTGGGCAGCTACGAGCAGTACTTC. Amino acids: CASSELGSYEQYF.

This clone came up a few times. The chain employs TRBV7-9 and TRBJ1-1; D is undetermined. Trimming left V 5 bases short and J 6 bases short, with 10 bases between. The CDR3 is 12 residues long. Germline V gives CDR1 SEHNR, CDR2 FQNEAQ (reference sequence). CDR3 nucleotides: TGTGCCAGCAGCCTATGGACCGCTGAAGCTTTCTTT. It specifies CASSLWTAEAFF.

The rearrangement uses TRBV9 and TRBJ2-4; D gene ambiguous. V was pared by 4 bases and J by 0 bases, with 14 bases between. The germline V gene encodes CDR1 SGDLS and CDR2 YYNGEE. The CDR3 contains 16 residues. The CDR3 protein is CASSPQANEAKNIQYF. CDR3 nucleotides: TGTGCCAGCAGCCCCCAGGCCAATGAAGCCAAAAACATTCAGTACTTC. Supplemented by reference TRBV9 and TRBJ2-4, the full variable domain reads DSGVTQTPKHLITATGQRVTLRCSPRSGDLSVYWYQQSLDQGLQFLIQYYNGEERAKGNILERFSAQQFPDLHSELNLSSLELGDSALYFCASSPQANEAKNIQYFGAGTRLSVL.

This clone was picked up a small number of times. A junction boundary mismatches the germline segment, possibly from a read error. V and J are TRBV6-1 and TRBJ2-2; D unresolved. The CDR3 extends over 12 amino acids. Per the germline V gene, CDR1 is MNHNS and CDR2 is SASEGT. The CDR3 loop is CASSEALGELYF. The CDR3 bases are TGTGCCAGCAGTGAAGCGCTAGGCGAGCTGTATTTT.

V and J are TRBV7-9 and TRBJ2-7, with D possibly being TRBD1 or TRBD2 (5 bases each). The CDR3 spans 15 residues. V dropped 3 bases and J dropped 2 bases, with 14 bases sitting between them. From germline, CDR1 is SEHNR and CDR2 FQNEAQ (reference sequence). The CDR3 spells CASSFWGDRAYEQYF. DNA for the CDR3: TGTGCCAGCAGCTTTTGGGGAGACAGAGCCTACGAGCAGTACTTC.

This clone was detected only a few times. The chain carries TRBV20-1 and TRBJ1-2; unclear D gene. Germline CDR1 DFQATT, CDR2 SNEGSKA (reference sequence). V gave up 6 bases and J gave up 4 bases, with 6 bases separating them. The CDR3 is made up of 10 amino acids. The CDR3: CSAAPYGYTF. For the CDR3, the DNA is TGCAGTGCCGCCCCCTATGGCTACACCTTC.

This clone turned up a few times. The DNA for the CDR3 is TGCGCCAGCAGCTTGGGACAGCAACAAGAGACCCAGTACTTC. Translating it yields CASSLGQQQETQYF. This chain links TRBV5-1 with TRBJ2-5; a weak D match, TRBD1 (5 bases). The CDR3 is 14 amino acids. The germline CDR1 and CDR2 sequences are SGHRS and YFSETQ. Trimming removed 0 bases at V and 2 bases at J, with 8 bases between.

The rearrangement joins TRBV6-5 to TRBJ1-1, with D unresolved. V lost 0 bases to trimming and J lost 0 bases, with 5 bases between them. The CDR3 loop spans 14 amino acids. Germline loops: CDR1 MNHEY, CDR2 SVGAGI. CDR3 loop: CASSYSGLNTEAFF. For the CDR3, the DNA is TGTGCCAGCAGTTACTCGGGTCTGAACACTGAAGCTTTCTTT.

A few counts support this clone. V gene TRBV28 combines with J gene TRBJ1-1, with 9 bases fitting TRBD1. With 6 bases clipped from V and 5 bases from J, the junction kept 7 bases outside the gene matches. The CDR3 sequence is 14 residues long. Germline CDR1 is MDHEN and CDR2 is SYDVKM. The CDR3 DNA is TGTGCCAGCAGAACAGGGGGCGCTGGGACTGAAGCTTTCTTT. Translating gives CASRTGGAGTEAFF.

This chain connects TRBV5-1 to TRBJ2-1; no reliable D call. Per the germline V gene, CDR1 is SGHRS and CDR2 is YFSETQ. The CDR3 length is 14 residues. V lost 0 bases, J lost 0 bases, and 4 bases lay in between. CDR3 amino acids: CASSLGDSYNEQFF. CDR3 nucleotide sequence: TGCGCCAGCAGCTTGGGGGACTCCTACAATGAGCAGTTCTTC. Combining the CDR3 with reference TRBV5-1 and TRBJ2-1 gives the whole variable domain KAGVTQTPRYLIKTRGQQVTLSCSPISGHRSVSWYQQTPGQGLQFLFEYFSETQRNKGNFPGRFSGRQFSNSRSEMNVSTLELGDSALYLCASSLGDSYNEQFFGPGTRLTVL.

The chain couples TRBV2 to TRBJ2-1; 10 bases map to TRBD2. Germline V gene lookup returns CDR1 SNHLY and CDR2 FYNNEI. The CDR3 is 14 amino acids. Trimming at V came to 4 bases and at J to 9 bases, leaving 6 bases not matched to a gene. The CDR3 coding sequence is TGTGCCAGCAGTGGGCTAGCGGGGGTAGGTGAGCAGTTCTTC. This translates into CASSGLAGVGEQFF.